Listed below are T cell receptor beta chains from one sample, sequenced in a study of blood T cell repertoires in COVID-19. Assay: immunoSEQ multiplex PCR; the TCRdb copy retains only in-frame clones and omits some. There are around 170,000 clones in the sample; about four fifths occur only once, and roughly 6.1% lies in the top ten. The sample taken for sequencing was peripheral blood. These receptors originate from a woman aged 40 to 55 with acute or convalescent COVID-19. CDR3s include the opening cysteine and the closing phenylalanine or tryptophan. Each record gives: V gene, J gene, clone size, D gene, CDR3 DNA, CDR3 protein. A D gene is named only where the DNA matches it firmly. Size values are once, few and many counts, or a class for expanded clones, and some rows have none.

V: TRBV6-5
J: TRBJ2-1
size: -
D: -
DNA: TGTGCCAGCACCTCTGTCCGGGGTAGCCGGTATGAGCAGTTCTTC
CDR3: CASTSVRGSRYEQFF

V: TRBV7-8
J: TRBJ2-5
size: few
D: TRBD1
DNA: TGTGCCAGCAGCCCCCGGACAGGGGAACAAGAGACCCAGTACTTC
CDR3: CASSPRTGEQETQYF

V: TRBV7-9
J: TRBJ2-1
size: -
D: TRBD2
DNA: TGTGCCAGCAGCTTAGTTCGGACTAGCGGGAGGTTAGGCAATGAGCAGTTCTTC
CDR3: CASSLVRTSGRLGNEQFF

V: TRBV7-3
J: TRBJ1-1
size: -
D: -
DNA: TGTGCCAGCAGCTCTCAGGGAAACACTGAAGCTTTCTTT
CDR3: CASSSQGNTEAFF

V: TRBV18
J: TRBJ2-1
size: -
D: -
DNA: TGTGCCAGCTCACCACCGGGCAGGGGCTCCTACAATGAGCAGTTCTTC
CDR3: CASSPPGRGSYNEQFF

V: TRBV2
J: TRBJ2-3
size: -
D: TRBD2
DNA: TGTGCCAGCAGCCCCCTCGGACTAGCGGGAGGCACAGATACGCAGTATTTT
CDR3: CASSPLGLAGGTDTQYF

V: TRBV11-2
J: TRBJ1-1
size: -
D: -
DNA: TGTGCCAGCAGCCCCCGAGGAGTACCACCACCCGAAGCTTTCTTT
CDR3: CASSPRGVPPPEAFF

V: TRBV6-5
J: TRBJ2-7
size: once
D: TRBD1
DNA: TGTGCCAGCAGGGGGACAGGTAGCTCCTACGAGCAGTACTTC
CDR3: CASRGTGSSYEQYF

V: TRBV6-1
J: TRBJ2-7
size: -
D: TRBD2
DNA: TGTGCCAGCAGTGAATTAGACGGGGAGGGGTATGAGCAGTACTTC
CDR3: CASSELDGEGYEQYF

V: TRBV27
J: TRBJ1-5
size: -
D: -
DNA: TGTGCCAGCAGTTTAAGGGGCGGAAATCAGCCCCAGCATTTT
CDR3: CASSLRGGNQPQHF

V: TRBV9
J: TRBJ2-6
size: -
D: -
DNA: TGTGCCAGCAGCGTAGGGTGGAGCTCTGGGGCCAACGTCCTGACTTTC
CDR3: CASSVGWSSGANVLTF

V: TRBV6-4
J: TRBJ2-1
size: -
D: -
DNA: TGTGCCAGCAGTGCCCAGACTGGCTCCTACAATGAGCAGTTCTTC
CDR3: CASSAQTGSYNEQFF

V: TRBV4-1
J: TRBJ1-5
size: -
D: -
DNA: TGCGCCAGCAGCGCACAGGTTTATAGCAATCAGCCCCAGCATTTT
CDR3: CASSAQVYSNQPQHF

V: TRBV18
J: TRBJ2-7
size: -
D: TRBD1
DNA: TGTGCCAGCTCACCGCAGGGGGCCGACTACGAGCAGTACTTC
CDR3: CASSPQGADYEQYF

V: TRBV6-4
J: TRBJ1-2
size: -
D: -
DNA: TGTGCCAGCAGTGATTACAGGGACTATGGCTACACCTTC
CDR3: CASSDYRDYGYTF

V: TRBV29-1
J: TRBJ2-5
size: -
D: TRBD1
DNA: TGCAGCGTAGATACAGGGGAGGAGACCCAGTACTTC
CDR3: CSVDTGEETQYF

V: TRBV27
J: TRBJ2-7
size: -
D: -
DNA: TGTGCCAGCAGTTCGTATCCCGCCAGGACACCCGAGCAGTACTTC
CDR3: CASSSYPARTPEQYF

V: TRBV27
J: TRBJ1-1
size: few
D: -
DNA: TGTGCCAGCAGTTCGGAGGTTGAAGCTTTCTTT
CDR3: CASSSEVEAFF

V: TRBV12-3/TRBV12-4
J: TRBJ1-4
size: few
D: TRBD1
DNA: TGTGCCAGCCAGACTGGACAGGAAGAAAAACTGTTTTTT
CDR3: CASQTGQEEKLFF

V: TRBV21-1
J: TRBJ1-1
size: -
D: -
DNA: TGTGCCAGCTACGGGGGAGACACTGAAGCTTTCTTT
CDR3: CASYGGDTEAFF

V: TRBV9
J: TRBJ2-5
size: -
D: TRBD2
DNA: TGTGCCAGCAGCGGCAGAGCTTTGCGGGAGAGAGAGACCCAGTACTTC
CDR3: CASSGRALRERETQYF

V: TRBV5-1
J: TRBJ2-3
size: few
D: TRBD2
DNA: TGCGCCAGCAGCTGGGGGGCGGGGGGGCCAACAGATACGCAGTATTTT
CDR3: CASSWGAGGPTDTQYF

V: TRBV7-3
J: TRBJ2-3
size: few
D: TRBD2
DNA: TGTGCCAGCAGCGCCCGAGCGGGGGGGGATACGCAGTATTTT
CDR3: CASSARAGGDTQYF

V: TRBV11-2
J: TRBJ1-2
size: -
D: -
DNA: TGTGCCAGCAGCCCACAGGGACGAGGCTACACCTTC
CDR3: CASSPQGRGYTF

V: TRBV28
J: TRBJ1-5
size: -
D: -
DNA: TGTGCCAGCAGTTTAAGTAGGGGGACCCTTAATCAGCCCCAGCATTTT
CDR3: CASSLSRGTLNQPQHF

V: TRBV7-8
J: TRBJ2-7
size: once
D: -
DNA: TGTGCCAGCACCCAGCGGGTGTTCGGCTACGAGCAGTACTTC
CDR3: CASTQRVFGYEQYF

V: TRBV5-1
J: TRBJ2-7
size: -
D: -
DNA: TGCGCCAGCAGATTAGGGCGGGACTACGAGCAGTACTTC
CDR3: CASRLGRDYEQYF

V: TRBV25-1
J: TRBJ2-3
size: -
D: -
DNA: TGTGCCAGTGCTCGAGTTGACACAGATACGCAGTATTTT
CDR3: CASARVDTDTQYF

V: TRBV11-2
J: TRBJ2-7
size: -
D: -
DNA: TGTGCCAGCAGCTTAGTCGGGGTTGTCGTAGAGCAGTACTTC
CDR3: CASSLVGVVVEQYF

V: TRBV6-5
J: TRBJ2-5
size: -
D: -
DNA: TGTGCCAGCGGCTTCGGACAATGGGCTGAGACCCAGTACTTC
CDR3: CASGFGQWAETQYF

V: TRBV18
J: TRBJ2-3
size: -
D: -
DNA: TGTGCCAGCTCACCACGGGCGGGGTCTAGCACAGATACGCAGTATTTT
CDR3: CASSPRAGSSTDTQYF

V: TRBV5-1
J: TRBJ2-4
size: -
D: TRBD2
DNA: TGCGCCAGCAGCTTGGTGGGACTAGCGGGGGGGCCGGGCATTCAGTACTTC
CDR3: CASSLVGLAGGPGIQYF

V: TRBV5-4
J: TRBJ1-2
size: -
D: -
DNA: TGTGCCAGCAGCTTGTGGGGGGGGGCCTATGGCTACACCTTC
CDR3: CASSLWGGAYGYTF

V: TRBV9
J: TRBJ1-4
size: few
D: -
DNA: TGTGCCAGCAGCGGACCAAACAGGGCTGGGGAAAAACTGTTTTTT
CDR3: CASSGPNRAGEKLFF

V: TRBV19
J: TRBJ1-5
size: -
D: TRBD1
DNA: TGTGCCAGTTCCGGGACAGGGAATCAGCCCCAGCATTTT
CDR3: CASSGTGNQPQHF

V: TRBV7-9
J: TRBJ1-1
size: medium-sized
D: -
DNA: TGTGCCAGCAGCTCCAAAGCCGGGGGGTGGAGGATGAACACTGAAGCTTTCTTT
CDR3: CASSSKAGGWRMNTEAFF

V: TRBV20-1
J: TRBJ2-5
size: -
D: -
DNA: TGCAGTGCTAGTCAGGGGGAGACCCAGTACTTC
CDR3: CSASQGETQYF

V: TRBV23-1
J: TRBJ1-5
size: medium-sized
D: -
DNA: TGCGCCATCATGGCGGGTACAAACCATTTCAATCAGCCCCAGCATTTT
CDR3: CAIMAGTNHFNQPQHF

V: TRBV4-1
J: TRBJ1-1
size: -
D: -
DNA: TGCGCCAGCAGCGGAGCGGTTGGGGCTGAAGCTTTCTTT
CDR3: CASSGAVGAEAFF

V: TRBV5-6
J: TRBJ2-2
size: once
D: -
DNA: TGTGCCAGCAAGTACGCGCGGAACACCGGGGAGCTGTTTTTT
CDR3: CASKYARNTGELFF

V: TRBV6-5
J: TRBJ2-3
size: once
D: -
DNA: TGTGCCAGCAGTTATTTAGCAGTCACAGATACGCAGTATTTT
CDR3: CASSYLAVTDTQYF

V: TRBV27
J: TRBJ2-2
size: -
D: -
DNA: TGTGCCAGCAGTTATTCCAGAGGGTTCGGGGAGCTGTTTTTT
CDR3: CASSYSRGFGELFF

V: TRBV29-1
J: TRBJ2-7
size: few
D: TRBD2
DNA: TGCAGCGTTCGGCTAGCGGATTACGAGCAGTACTTC
CDR3: CSVRLADYEQYF

V: TRBV7-9
J: TRBJ1-5
size: -
D: -
DNA: TGTGCCAGCAGCTTAGGAGGACTCAGTAGGGGCAATCAGCCCCAGCATTTT
CDR3: CASSLGGLSRGNQPQHF

V: TRBV7-9
J: TRBJ1-6
size: -
D: -
DNA: TGTGCCAGCAGCTTGCCGGGAGGTGTTAATTCACCCCTCCACTTT
CDR3: CASSLPGGVNSPLHF

V: TRBV6-2/TRBV6-3
J: TRBJ2-1
size: -
D: TRBD2
DNA: TGTGCCAGCAGTTACTCGAGATTCAAGCGGGGGTACAATGAGCAGTTCTTC
CDR3: CASSYSRFKRGYNEQFF

V: TRBV10-1
J: TRBJ2-5
size: -
D: -
DNA: TGCGCCAGCCGGCCGACAGTAAAAGAGACCCAGTACTTC
CDR3: CASRPTVKETQYF

V: TRBV28
J: TRBJ2-7
size: once
D: TRBD1
DNA: TGTGCCAGCAGTACACCGGGACAGAGCCCCTACGAGCAGTACTTC
CDR3: CASSTPGQSPYEQYF

V: TRBV12-3/TRBV12-4
J: TRBJ2-3
size: -
D: -
DNA: TGTGCCAGCAGCCCCCTAGCAGATACGCAGTATTTT
CDR3: CASSPLADTQYF

V: TRBV13
J: TRBJ2-5
size: many
D: TRBD1
DNA: TGTGCCAGCAGCGCAGGGACAGGGGCGGACCTCGGAGAGACCCAGTACTTC
CDR3: CASSAGTGADLGETQYF